The source of this TCR beta chain is a study of T cells in localized non-small cell lung cancer. Clones were sequenced by immunoSEQ multiplex PCR, and TCRdb holds only the in-frame ones, with some missing. The sample contains roughly 31,000 clones, roughly 87% of which appear only once. Trimming stripped 4 bases from V and 1 base from J, with 11 bases between. CDR1 is SGHRS and CDR2 is YFSETQ in the germline V gene. This CDR3 is 14 amino acids long. V gene TRBV5-1 combines with J gene TRBJ1-2; perhaps TRBD1 as D (5 bases). Sequenced material: peripheral blood, taken before any cancer treatment. This sequence was found in a woman aged 40-70 years with stage I lung adenocarcinoma. CDR3 coding DNA: TGCGCCAGCAGCGTTGAGGGGCGTAACTATGGCTACACCTTC. Residues: CASSVEGRNYGYTF.